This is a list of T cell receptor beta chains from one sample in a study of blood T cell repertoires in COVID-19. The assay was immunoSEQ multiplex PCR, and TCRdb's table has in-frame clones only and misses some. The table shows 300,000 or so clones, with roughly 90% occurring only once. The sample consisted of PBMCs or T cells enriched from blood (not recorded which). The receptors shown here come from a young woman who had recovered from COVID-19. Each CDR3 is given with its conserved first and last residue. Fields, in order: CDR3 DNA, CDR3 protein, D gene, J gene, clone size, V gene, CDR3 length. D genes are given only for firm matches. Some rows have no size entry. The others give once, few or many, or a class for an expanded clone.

TGTGCCAGCAGACCAACAGGGATGGAAAGCACAGATACGCAGTATTTT,CASRPTGMESTDTQYF,-,TRBJ2-3,-,TRBV6-6,16
TGTGCCAGCAGCCCCGACGGGAACGAGCAGTACTTC,CASSPDGNEQYF,-,TRBJ2-7,-,TRBV12-3/TRBV12-4,12
TGTGCCAGCAGCCTTAGAGCCGGGTTCAATGAGCAGTTCTTC,CASSLRAGFNEQFF,-,TRBJ2-1,-,TRBV3-1/TRBV3-2,14
TGTGCCTCGGGGCGCGACTTCTACGAGCAGTACTTC,CASGRDFYEQYF,-,TRBJ2-7,-,TRBV30,12
TGTGCCACCAGCCCGACCGGGGCAAAAGCGGGAGGCATCCCGTCCTCCTACGAGCAGTACTTC,CATSPTGAKAGGIPSSYEQYF,TRBD2,TRBJ2-7,-,TRBV15,21
TGTGCCAGCAGTTTCGTGGACAGGGGACGGCCACCCCTCCACTTT,CASSFVDRGRPPLHF,TRBD1,TRBJ1-6,-,TRBV28,15
TGTGCCAGTGAGACGGGGGACAGGGGCGAAAAACTGTTTTTT,CASETGDRGEKLFF,TRBD1,TRBJ1-4,-,TRBV19,14
TGTGCCAGCTCACCCGGGACTAGCGGGAGGAGCTCCTACGAGCAGTACTTC,CASSPGTSGRSSYEQYF,TRBD2,TRBJ2-7,-,TRBV18,17
TGTGCCACCACCCCTGGCAGGTACAATGAGCAGTTCTTC,CATTPGRYNEQFF,-,TRBJ2-1,-,TRBV28,13
TGTGCCAGCAGCCCTAGGGGGGGACTAGCGGGAGGAACAAACGAGCAGTACTTC,CASSPRGGLAGGTNEQYF,TRBD2,TRBJ2-7,-,TRBV7-2,18
TGTGCCAGCAGCTTGGGAACAGGGGTATACGAGCAGTACTTC,CASSLGTGVYEQYF,TRBD1,TRBJ2-7,-,TRBV5-6,14
TGTGCCAGCAGTACGGGACAGATCACTGAAGCTTTCTTT,CASSTGQITEAFF,TRBD1,TRBJ1-1,-,TRBV6-2/TRBV6-3,13
TGTGCCAGCAGTTTTCAGGGGGCGAACTATGGCTACACCTTC,CASSFQGANYGYTF,TRBD1,TRBJ1-2,few,TRBV28,14
TGTGCCAGCAGTCCTCTAGCGGGGGGCCTAACCTCTGGGGCCAACGTCCTGACTTTC,CASSPLAGGLTSGANVLTF,TRBD2,TRBJ2-6,-,TRBV2,19
TGTGCCAGTTTTACCGGGAACTATGGCTACACCTTC,CASFTGNYGYTF,-,TRBJ1-2,few,TRBV19,12
TGTGCCAGCGAAGAGGGAGAAGTCTACGAGCAGTACTTC,CASEEGEVYEQYF,-,TRBJ2-7,-,TRBV25-1,13